A selection of T cell receptor beta chains follows, all from one sample in a study of T-cell reconstitution after alpha-beta-depleted transplantation in children. Via MiXCR, TCRdb re-called the PCR reads, giving one row per CDR3 protein. This sample has more than 200,000 distinct CDR3 sequences; roughly a quarter occur once, and the top ten carry 2.6%. The sequencing here drew on PBMCs, taken before TCRalphabeta/CD19-depleted stem cell transplant. Source of these receptors: a girl aged 2 to 10 with Fanconi anemia, due to receive a stem cell transplant. Both conserved end residues are trimmed from each CDR3. Each record gives: J gene, V gene, D gene, CDR3 protein. D genes are given only for firm matches.

TRBJ2-7 TRBV7-2 TRBD2 ASSLDSPSGYEQY
TRBJ1-1 TRBV20-1 TRBD1 SAAGTGLFKAF
TRBJ2-2 TRBV5-1 TRBD2 ASSLGLADTTGELF
TRBJ2-7 TRBV27 TRBD2 ASSPGLAAAYEQY
TRBJ2-1 TRBV28 NA ASTGTYNEQF
TRBJ2-1 TRBV6-5 TRBD2 ASSYSGTSGNEQF
TRBJ2-1 TRBV20-1 TRBD2 SARVGLRIYNEQF
TRBJ1-3 TRBV20-1 TRBD1 SARTGDGGNTIY
TRBJ1-5 TRBV5-1 TRBD1 ASSSGTGDPQH
TRBJ2-1 TRBV20-1 TRBD2 SARSLSGGGGYNEQF
TRBJ2-1 TRBV11-2 NA ASSLALGEQF
TRBJ2-4 TRBV5-1 TRBD1 ASSPGQDLPLLKNIQY
TRBJ2-2 TRBV20-1 TRBD2 SARYLAGSTGELF
TRBJ1-2 TRBV29-1 NA SVEEQPIYGYT
TRBJ2-7 TRBV6-1 TRBD2 ASSALAGGPVYEQY
TRBJ1-2 TRBV20-1 NA SARRTREAYGYT
TRBJ2-3 TRBV2 NA ASRPNTDTQY
TRBJ1-1 TRBV29-1 NA SVVQGGTEAF
TRBJ2-3 TRBV20-1 TRBD2 SVGLAGVSTDTQY
TRBJ2-1 TRBV7-3 TRBD1 ASADRGSYNEQF
TRBJ2-5 TRBV10-3 NA AIRGGTEETQY
TRBJ2-7 TRBV20-1 NA SANIDASPYEQY
TRBJ2-3 TRBV7-2 NA ASSLVRGIDTQY
TRBJ1-1 TRBV7-2 NA ASSLGGVGEAF
TRBJ2-2 TRBV29-1 TRBD2 SVELGVAGGRGTGELF
TRBJ2-3 TRBV18 TRBD1 ASSPLPGTAASDTQY
TRBJ1-2 TRBV20-1 NA SATGGYT
TRBJ2-5 TRBV28 NA ASWRGLQETQY
TRBJ2-5 TRBV14 TRBD1 ASSQMWTGVIQETQY
TRBJ1-5 TRBV4-2 NA ASSQRTGRKDQPQH
TRBJ2-5 TRBV20-1 TRBD2 SARVRLAGGRWQETQY
TRBJ2-3 TRBV20-1 NA SARGGQGSSLQY
TRBJ2-3 TRBV20-1 NA SAPVDTQY
TRBJ2-1 TRBV20-1 NA RLSALTYNEQF
TRBJ2-4 TRBV29-1 NA SAPLEWARNIQY
TRBJ2-7 TRBV7-2 NA ASSLAGPTLYEQY
TRBJ1-1 TRBV4-1 TRBD1 ASSQGQATEAF
TRBJ2-1 TRBV18 TRBD1 ASSPPVPGGISYNEQF
TRBJ1-2 TRBV28 TRBD1 ASSQGGVYGYT
TRBJ2-7 TRBV29-1 NA SVATNSYEQY
TRBJ2-5 TRBV7-6 TRBD2 ASSLLLGLAGGQETQY
TRBJ2-1 TRBV6-4 TRBD1 ASSEQGLPYNEQF
TRBJ1-5 TRBV20-1 NA SASGPAGQPQH
TRBJ2-4 TRBV7-2 TRBD2 ASSASGDIQY
TRBJ1-3 TRBV20-1 NA SAQQGNTIY
TRBJ2-7 TRBV5-1 NA ASSLGSDYEQY
TRBJ2-1 TRBV29-1 TRBD1 SVDRGTGHNEQF
TRBJ2-2 TRBV7-9 TRBD1 ASRDRDSFAGELF
TRBJ2-2 TRBV12-3/TRBV12-4 NA ASSSRTGLNTGELF
TRBJ2-3 TRBV5-1 NA ASSLGGADTQY
TRBJ2-1 TRBV29-1 NA SAERTNEQF
TRBJ1-1 TRBV4-2 NA ASSQDHRDTEAF
TRBJ2-3 TRBV20-1 NA SASLRQTTDTQY
TRBJ2-4 TRBV28 NA ASSLTRVQNIQY
TRBJ2-7 TRBV5-1 NA ASSSGPGGSYEQY
TRBJ1-2 TRBV27 TRBD1 ASRGQKMGYT
TRBJ2-5 TRBV20-1 NA SARNGAETQY
TRBJ2-2 TRBV7-6 NA ASSFIPGELF
TRBJ2-7 TRBV5-6 NA ASSRGFGSGTSYEQY